This T cell receptor beta chain was profiled in a study of early T cells in non-severe SARS-CoV-2 infection. Study context: Bulk RNA taken from unsorted whole blood was sequenced, leaving chains unpaired.

The protocol attached unique molecular identifiers to individual cDNA molecules. TCRdb called the 5' RACE reads again in MiXCR, with one record for every CDR3 protein. The sample shows roughly 120,000 distinct CDR3 sequences, over 9.5% of them seen only once. This receptor was obtained from an adult who was a healthcare worker with PCR-confirmed SARS-CoV-2 infection or an uninfected control (not recorded which). Specimen: whole blood, collected at baseline.

CDR3 in amino acids: CASRNPGTSGANEQFF. The CDR3 nucleotides read TGTGCCAGCAGAAATCCCGGGACTAGCGGGGCCAATGAGCAGTTCTTC. V usage is TRBV7-3 and J usage is TRBJ2-1, with 13 nucleotides matching TRBD2. The CDR3 contains 16 residues. The germline V gene has CDR1 SGHTA and CDR2 FQGTGA. The ends lost 6 bases at V and 6 bases at J; junction bases unmatched: 8.